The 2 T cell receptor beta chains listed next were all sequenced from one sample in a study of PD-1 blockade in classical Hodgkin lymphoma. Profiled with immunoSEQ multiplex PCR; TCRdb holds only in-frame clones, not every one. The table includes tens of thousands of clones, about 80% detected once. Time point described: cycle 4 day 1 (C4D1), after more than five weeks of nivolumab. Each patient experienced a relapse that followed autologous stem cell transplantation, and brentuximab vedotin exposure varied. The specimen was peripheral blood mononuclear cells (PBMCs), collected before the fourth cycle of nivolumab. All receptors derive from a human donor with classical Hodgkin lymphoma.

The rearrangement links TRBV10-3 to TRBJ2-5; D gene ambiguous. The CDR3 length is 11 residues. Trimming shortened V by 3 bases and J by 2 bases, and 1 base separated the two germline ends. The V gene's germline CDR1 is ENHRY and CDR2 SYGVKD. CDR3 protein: CAISEQETQYF. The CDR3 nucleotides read TGTGCCATCAGTGAACAAGAGACCCAGTACTTC.

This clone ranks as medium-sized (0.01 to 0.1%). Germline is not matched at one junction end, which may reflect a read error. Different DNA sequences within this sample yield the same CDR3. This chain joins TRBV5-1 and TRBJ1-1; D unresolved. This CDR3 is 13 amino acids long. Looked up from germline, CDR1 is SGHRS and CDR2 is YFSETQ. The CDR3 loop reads CASSLVGKTEAFF. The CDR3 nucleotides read TGTGCCAGCAGCTTGGTAGGGAAGACTGAAGCTTTCTTT.